A selection of T cell receptor beta chains follows, all from one sample in a study of cytomegalovirus exposure and HLA in healthy donors. Data came from immunoSEQ multiplex PCR; TCRdb stores just in-frame clones and leaves some out. This sample has 220,000 or so clones, with roughly 75% found just once. Sequencing input: PBMCs. These TCRs come from a woman between 25 and 40 years old in good health and CMV-seronegative. Each CDR3 is given with its conserved first and last residue. Fields, in order: V gene, J gene, clone size, D gene, CDR3 protein, CDR3 DNA. A D gene is named only where the DNA matches it firmly. Size values are once, few and many counts, or a class for expanded clones, and some rows have none.

TRBV25-1,TRBJ1-4,NA,TRBD1,CASSEFQGALEKLFF,TGTGCCAGCAGTGAGTTTCAGGGGGCGCTTGAAAAACTGTTTTTT
TRBV30,TRBJ1-6,NA,NA,CAWSDSNNSPLHF,TGTGCCTGGAGTGACAGTAACAATTCACCCCTCCACTTT
TRBV5-6,TRBJ2-7,NA,NA,CASGVDGSSYEQYF,TGTGCCAGCGGAGTGGACGGGAGCTCCTACGAGCAGTACTTC
TRBV29-1,TRBJ2-2,NA,NA,CSVTNTGELFF,TGCAGCGTCACGAACACCGGGGAGCTGTTTTTT
TRBV30,TRBJ2-7,NA,TRBD1,CAWSPLPRDRGLWQYF,TGTGCCTGGAGTCCCTTACCCCGAGACAGGGGTCTCTGGCAGTACTTC
TRBV5-4,TRBJ2-5,few,TRBD1,CASRRTGGGETQYF,TGTGCCAGCAGACGGACAGGGGGTGGAGAGACCCAGTACTTC
TRBV6-6,TRBJ1-1,NA,NA,CASSYVDSEAFF,TGTGCCAGCAGTTACGTCGACAGTGAAGCTTTCTTT
TRBV5-4,TRBJ2-2,NA,NA,CASSSPTGNTGELFF,TGTGCCAGCAGCTCCCCGACAGGGAACACCGGGGAGCTGTTTTTT
TRBV19,TRBJ2-7,NA,TRBD2,CASSPNGLAGVRYEQYF,TGTGCCAGTAGTCCCAACGGACTAGCGGGAGTAAGATACGAGCAGTACTTC
TRBV10-2,TRBJ2-3,NA,NA,CASSESRLQGPDTQYF,TGCGCCAGCAGTGAGTCGAGGTTGCAAGGCCCAGATACGCAGTATTTT